The 16 T cell receptor beta chains below were found in one sample sequenced in a study of control samples from healthy donors and cancer patients. Data came from immunoSEQ multiplex PCR; TCRdb stores just in-frame clones and leaves some out. The sample contains 200,000 or so clones, roughly nine tenths of which appear only once. Material: blood. Receptor source: a young man in good health.

The gene calls are TRBV19 and TRBJ2-7; D gene uncertain. The V and J ends lost 6 bases and 2 bases respectively, with 14 bases between them. Looked up from germline, CDR1 is LNHDA and CDR2 is SQIVND (reference sequence). CDR3 length: 14 amino acids. The CDR3 spells CASSYTAATYEQYF. The CDR3, as DNA: TGTGCCAGTAGCTATACGGCGGCCACCTACGAGCAGTACTTC.

The rearrangement links TRBV20-1 to TRBJ1-2, with no clear D. The V and J ends lost 3 bases and 4 bases respectively, with 30 bases between them. The CDR3 length is 19 residues. The germline V gene encodes CDR1 DFQATT and CDR2 SNEGSKA (reference sequence). CDR3 nucleotide sequence: TGCAGTGCTAGTCCGTTCGCACAGAATCCTCAGCAAATTTCCTATGGCTACACCTTC. Translated: CSASPFAQNPQQISYGYTF.

This clone has only one observation. The chain employs TRBV7-9 and TRBJ2-7; D is perhaps TRBD2 (6 bases). This CDR3 has 13 residues. Deletions cut 1 base from V and 3 bases from J, with 7 bases between. In germline, CDR1 is SEHNR, CDR2 FQNEAQ (reference sequence). The CDR3 DNA reads TGTGCCAGCAGCTTAGGCGGGGTCTACGAGCAGTACTTC. Amino acids: CASSLGGVYEQYF. The full variable domain, in which reference TRBV7-9 and TRBJ2-7 provide the parts outside the CDR3, is DTGVSQNPRHKITKRGQNVTFRCDPISEHNRLYWYRQTLGQGPEFLTYFQNEAQLEKSRLLSDRFSAERPKGSFSTLEIQRTEQGDSAMYLCASSLGGVYEQYFGPGTRLTVT.

Here the CDR3 DNA reads TGTGCCAGTAGTATAGCTGCCGGCCTCCAGGGGAGCACCGGGGAGCTGTTTTTT. Translation: CASSIAAGLQGSTGELFF. The rearrangement links TRBV19 to TRBJ2-2, with D possibly TRBD1 on 6 matching bases. The CDR3 runs to 18 residues. V was cut by 1 base and J by 4 bases, with 19 bases left in between. Per the germline V gene, CDR1 is LNHDA and CDR2 is SQIVND (reference sequence).

The chain recombines TRBV5-3 with TRBJ1-2; perhaps TRBD1 as D (6 bases). TRBV5-3 is filed as an ORF, its function uncertain. This CDR3 is 15 amino acids long. Trimming cost V 0 bases and J 4 bases, with 13 bases left between them. The CDR3 coding sequence is TGTGCCAGAAGCTTGGTCTCCGGGGGCTTCTATGGCTACACCTTC. Translating gives CARSLVSGGFYGYTF.

V usage is TRBV6-1 and J usage is TRBJ1-6; TRBD1 might be the D (6 bases). Per the germline V gene, CDR1 is MNHNS and CDR2 is SASEGT. Trimming cost V 0 bases and J 4 bases, with 16 bases left between them. The CDR3 sequence is 18 residues long. CDR3 sequence (DNA): TGTGCCAGCAGTGAAGCGGCTGGACAGCAAGGGTATAATTCACCCCTCCACTTT. Amino acid sequence: CASSEAAGQQGYNSPLHF.

This rearrangement joins TRBV3-1 (or the pseudogene TRBV3-2) to TRBJ2-1, with 10 positions matching TRBD1. CDR3 length equals 15 residues. Germline V CDR1 and CDR2: LGHDT, YNNKEL (reference sequence). The V and J ends lost 1 base and 9 bases, in that order; junction bases with no gene match: 6. For the CDR3, the DNA is TGTGCCAGCAGCCAAGGGACAGGGGGGCCGGGTGAGCAGTTCTTC. Its translation: CASSQGTGGPGEQFF.

This chain links TRBV7-7 with TRBJ1-5; 7 bases match TRBD1. This CDR3 has 18 amino acids. Germline values: CDR1 SSHAT, CDR2 FNYEAQ (reference sequence). Trimming took 1 base from V and 0 from J; bases not matched to a gene: 9. CDR3 nucleotides: TGTGCCAGCAGCTTAGAGCTGGGGACAGCTTATAGCAATCAGCCCCAGCATTTT. Translated, it gives CASSLELGTAYSNQPQHF.

The rearrangement links TRBV20-1 to TRBJ2-1; D call uncertain. Looked up from germline, CDR1 is DFQATT and CDR2 is SNEGSKA (reference sequence). V was shortened by 3 bases and J by 8 bases, with 8 bases between the two germline ends. The CDR3 has 11 residues. The CDR3 here is CSASHRDEQFF. The CDR3, as DNA: TGCAGTGCTAGTCATCGGGATGAGCAGTTCTTC.

This chain joins TRBV6-6 and TRBJ1-1; D remains unclear. The CDR3 has 12 amino acids. Germline V lookup: CDR1 MNHNY, CDR2 SVGAGI (reference sequence). Between the trimmed V and J ends, which lost 6 bases and 0 bases, there was a span of 5 bases. The CDR3 region has the DNA TGTGCCAGCAGAGTGATGAACACTGAAGCTTTCTTT. The encoded protein is CASRVMNTEAFF.

V is TRBV24-1 and J is TRBJ2-1; D may be TRBD2 (7 bases). V shed 9 bases and J shed 8 bases, with 19 bases lying between them. Germline CDR1 and CDR2: KGHDR and SFDVKD. The length of the CDR3 is 14 residues. The CDR3 here is CATSKRGGLHEQFF. The CDR3 coding sequence is TGTGCCACCTCTAAGAGGGGGGGCCTTCATGAGCAGTTCTTC.

The CDR3 sequence: CASTFRDRNSPLHF. The DNA for the CDR3 is TGTGCCAGCACCTTCCGGGACAGAAATTCACCCCTCCACTTT. The rearrangement links TRBV6-5 to TRBJ1-6, with 7 bases that match TRBD1. The CDR3 is 14 amino acids. Looked up from germline, CDR1 is MNHEY and CDR2 is SVGAGI. The V and J ends lost 7 bases and 7 bases, in that order; junction bases with no gene match: 7.

CDR3 region: CASSSGYEQYF. CDR3 bases: TGTGCCAGCAGCTCAGGCTACGAGCAGTACTTC. V and J are TRBV5-6 and TRBJ2-7; no definite D call. Germline CDR1 reads SGHDT; CDR2 reads YYEEEE. The ends were cut back, 3 bases at V and 3 bases at J, with 4 bases in the middle. There are 11 residues in the CDR3.

The CDR3 DNA sequence: TGCGCCAGCAGCCGGGACTCCCGGGGCCAGAATGGCTACACCTTC. Translating gives CASSRDSRGQNGYTF. The chain couples TRBV5-1 to TRBJ1-2; maybe TRBD1 (5 bases). The length of the CDR3 is 15 residues. Germline lookup yields CDR1 SGHRS and CDR2 YFSETQ. Trimming took 4 bases from V and 6 from J, leaving 19 bases between them.

The chain recombines TRBV5-4 with TRBJ2-1; D may be TRBD1 (6 bases). Trimming took off 1 base at V and 9 bases at J, with 8 bases between the two ends. This CDR3 contains 12 residues. Per germline, CDR1 SGHNT and CDR2 YYREEE (reference sequence). Here the CDR3 DNA reads TGTGCCAGCAGCTTGACAGGGATTGAGCAGTTCTTC. It specifies CASSLTGIEQFF.

This chain joins TRBV19 and TRBJ1-1; D not certain. The CDR3 covers 11 residues. Germline lookup yields CDR1 LNHDA and CDR2 SQIVND (reference sequence). The V end was cut by 10 bases, the J end by 4 bases, with 10 bases between. This CDR3 reads CAILTSTEAFF. The CDR3 DNA sequence: TGTGCCATCCTTACAAGCACTGAAGCTTTCTTT. Drawing the rest from reference TRBV19 and TRBJ1-1, the complete variable domain is DGGITQSPKYLFRKEGQNVTLSCEQNLNHDAMYWYRQDPGQGLRLIYYSQIVNDFQKGDIAEGYSVSREKKESFPLTVTSAQKNPTAFYLCAILTSTEAFFGQGTRLTVV.